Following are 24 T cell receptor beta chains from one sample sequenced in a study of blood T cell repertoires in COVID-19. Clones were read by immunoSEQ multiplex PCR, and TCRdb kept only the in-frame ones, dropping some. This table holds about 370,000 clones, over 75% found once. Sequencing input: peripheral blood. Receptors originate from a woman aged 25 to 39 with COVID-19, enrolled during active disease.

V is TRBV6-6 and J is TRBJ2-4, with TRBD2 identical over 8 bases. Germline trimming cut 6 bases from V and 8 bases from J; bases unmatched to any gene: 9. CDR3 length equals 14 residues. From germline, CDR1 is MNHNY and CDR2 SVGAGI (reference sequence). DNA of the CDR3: TGTGCCAGCAGCGACAGGACTAGCAGGGACATTCAGTACTTC. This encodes CASSDRTSRDIQYF.

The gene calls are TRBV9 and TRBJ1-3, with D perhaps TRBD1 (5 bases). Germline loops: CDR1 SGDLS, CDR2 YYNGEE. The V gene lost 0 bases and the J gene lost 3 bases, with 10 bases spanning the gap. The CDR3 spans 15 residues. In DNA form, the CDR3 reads TGTGCCAGCAGCGTAGCTTCAGGGTTTGGAAACACCATATATTTT. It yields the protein CASSVASGFGNTIYF.

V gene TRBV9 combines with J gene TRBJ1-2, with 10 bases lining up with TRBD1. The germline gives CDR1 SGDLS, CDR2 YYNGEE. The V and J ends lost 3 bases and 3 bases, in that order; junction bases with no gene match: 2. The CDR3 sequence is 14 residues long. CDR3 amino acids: CASSGQGAYYGYTF. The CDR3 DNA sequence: TGTGCCAGCAGCGGACAGGGGGCCTACTATGGCTACACCTTC.

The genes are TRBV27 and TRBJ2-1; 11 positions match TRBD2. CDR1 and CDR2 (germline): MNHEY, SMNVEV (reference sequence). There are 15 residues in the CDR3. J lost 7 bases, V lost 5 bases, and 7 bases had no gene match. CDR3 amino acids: CASSPTSGSANEQFF. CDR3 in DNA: TGTGCCAGCAGTCCAACTAGCGGGAGTGCGAATGAGCAGTTCTTC.

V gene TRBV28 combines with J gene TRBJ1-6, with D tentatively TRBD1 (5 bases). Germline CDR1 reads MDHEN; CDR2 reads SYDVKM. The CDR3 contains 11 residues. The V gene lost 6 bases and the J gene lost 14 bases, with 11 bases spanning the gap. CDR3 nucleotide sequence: TGTGCCAGCAGCCGGACACGCACCCTCCACTTT. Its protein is CASSRTRTLHF. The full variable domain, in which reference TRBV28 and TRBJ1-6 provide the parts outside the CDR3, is DVKVTQSSRYLVKRTGEKVFLECVQDMDHENMFWYRQDPGLGLRLIYFSYDVKMKEKGDIPEGYSVSREKKERFSLILESASTNQTSMYLCASSRTRTLHFGNGTRLTVT.

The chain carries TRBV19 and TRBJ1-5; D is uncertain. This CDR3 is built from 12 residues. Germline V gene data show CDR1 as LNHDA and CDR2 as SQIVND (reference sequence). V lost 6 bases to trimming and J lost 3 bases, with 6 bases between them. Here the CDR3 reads CASRGPNQPQHF. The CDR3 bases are TGTGCCAGTAGGGGCCCCAATCAGCCCCAGCATTTT.

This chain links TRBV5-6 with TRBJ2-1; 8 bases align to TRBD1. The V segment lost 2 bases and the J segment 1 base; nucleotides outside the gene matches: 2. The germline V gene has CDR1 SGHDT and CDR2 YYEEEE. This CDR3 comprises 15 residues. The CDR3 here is CASSLGQGSYNEQFF. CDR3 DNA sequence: TGTGCCAGCAGCTTAGGACAGGGATCCTACAATGAGCAGTTCTTC.

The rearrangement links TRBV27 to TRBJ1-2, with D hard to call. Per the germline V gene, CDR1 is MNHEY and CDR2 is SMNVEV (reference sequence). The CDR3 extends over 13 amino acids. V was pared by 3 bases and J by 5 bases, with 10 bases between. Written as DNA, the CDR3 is TGTGCCAGCAGTTTTAGCCCGACTTATGGCTACACCTTC. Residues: CASSFSPTYGYTF.

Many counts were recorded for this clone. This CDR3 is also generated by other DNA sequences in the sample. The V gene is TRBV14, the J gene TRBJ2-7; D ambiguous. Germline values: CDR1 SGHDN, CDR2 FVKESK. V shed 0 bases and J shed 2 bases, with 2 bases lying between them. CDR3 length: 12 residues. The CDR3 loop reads CASSQDTYEQYF. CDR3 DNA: TGTGCCAGCAGCCAAGACACCTACGAGCAGTACTTC.

The CDR3 here is CASSFGQDQPQHF. The CDR3 DNA reads TGTGCCAGCAGCTTCGGACAGGATCAGCCCCAGCATTTT. The genes are TRBV7-2 and TRBJ1-5; TRBD1 matches 7 bases. V lost 3 bases and J lost 5; bases outside the gene matches: 1. Germline CDR1 reads SGHTA; CDR2 reads FQGNSA. The length of the CDR3 is 13 residues.

For the CDR3, the DNA is TGTGCCAGCAGCCAGGGATTCTCTGGAAACACCATATATTTT. Protein product: CASSQGFSGNTIYF. The chain recombines TRBV11-2 with TRBJ1-3; the D gene is possibly TRBD1 (5 bases). Trimming removed 5 bases at V and 0 bases at J, with 8 bases between. Germline-derived CDR1 and CDR2 are SGHAT and FQNNGV. This CDR3 contains 14 residues. Full variable domain (remainder filled in from reference TRBV11-2 and TRBJ1-3): EAGVAQSPRYKIIEKRQSVAFWCNPISGHATLYWYQQILGQGPKLLIQFQNNGVVDDSQLPKDRFSAERLKGVDSTLKIQPAKLEDSAVYLCASSQGFSGNTIYFGEGSWLTVV.

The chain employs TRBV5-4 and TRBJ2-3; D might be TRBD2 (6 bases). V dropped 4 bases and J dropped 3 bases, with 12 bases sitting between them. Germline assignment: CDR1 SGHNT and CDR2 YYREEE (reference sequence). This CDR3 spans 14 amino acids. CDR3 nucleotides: TGTGCCAGCAGCCCCGGAGGGGCGACAGATACGCAGTATTTT. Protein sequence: CASSPGGATDTQYF.

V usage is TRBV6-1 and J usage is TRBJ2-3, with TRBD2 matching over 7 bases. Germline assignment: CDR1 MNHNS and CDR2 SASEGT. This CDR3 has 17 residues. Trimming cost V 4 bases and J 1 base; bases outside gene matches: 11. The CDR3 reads CASSVGLAAGGTDTQYF. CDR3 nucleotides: TGTGCCAGCAGTGTGGGGCTAGCGGCGGGGGGCACAGATACGCAGTATTTT.

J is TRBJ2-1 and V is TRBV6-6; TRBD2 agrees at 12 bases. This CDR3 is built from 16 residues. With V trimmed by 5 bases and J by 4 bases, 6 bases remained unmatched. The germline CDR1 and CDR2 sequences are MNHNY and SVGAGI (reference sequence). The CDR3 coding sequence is TGTGCCAGCAGTCGACCGACTAGCGGGGGATACAATGAGCAGTTCTTC. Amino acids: CASSRPTSGGYNEQFF.

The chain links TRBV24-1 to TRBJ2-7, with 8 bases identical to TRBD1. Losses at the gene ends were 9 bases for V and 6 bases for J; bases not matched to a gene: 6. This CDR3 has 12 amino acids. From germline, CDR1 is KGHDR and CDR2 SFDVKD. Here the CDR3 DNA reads TGTGCCACCGGACAGGGAGTGGGCGAGCAGTACTTC. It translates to CATGQGVGEQYF.

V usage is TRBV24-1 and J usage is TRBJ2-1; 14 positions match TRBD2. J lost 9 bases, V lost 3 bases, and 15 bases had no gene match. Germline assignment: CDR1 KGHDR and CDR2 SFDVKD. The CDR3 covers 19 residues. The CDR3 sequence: CATSDTSGGGGLAGGEQFF. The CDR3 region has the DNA TGTGCCACCAGTGATACGAGTGGGGGCGGAGGACTAGCGGGAGGTGAGCAGTTCTTC.

CDR3 nucleotide sequence: TGTGCCAGCAGCCTATGGGGCGGGCAGGGGAACAATCAGCCCCAGCATTTT. Its translation: CASSLWGGQGNNQPQHF. V usage is TRBV28 and J usage is TRBJ1-5, with a tentative D call TRBD1 (6 bases). The length of the CDR3 is 17 residues. CDR1 and CDR2 (germline): MDHEN, SYDVKM. V gave up 6 bases and J gave up 3 bases, with 21 bases separating them. Full variable domain (missing parts from reference TRBV28 and TRBJ1-5): DVKVTQSSRYLVKRTGEKVFLECVQDMDHENMFWYRQDPGLGLRLIYFSYDVKMKEKGDIPEGYSVSREKKERFSLILESASTNQTSMYLCASSLWGGQGNNQPQHFGDGTRLSIL.

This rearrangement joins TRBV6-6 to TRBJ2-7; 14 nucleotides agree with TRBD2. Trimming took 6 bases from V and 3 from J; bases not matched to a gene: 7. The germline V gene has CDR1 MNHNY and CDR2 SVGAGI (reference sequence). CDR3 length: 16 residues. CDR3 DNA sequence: TGTGCCAGCAGGGGGACTAGCGGGAGTTCAGGCTACGAGCAGTACTTC. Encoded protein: CASRGTSGSSGYEQYF.

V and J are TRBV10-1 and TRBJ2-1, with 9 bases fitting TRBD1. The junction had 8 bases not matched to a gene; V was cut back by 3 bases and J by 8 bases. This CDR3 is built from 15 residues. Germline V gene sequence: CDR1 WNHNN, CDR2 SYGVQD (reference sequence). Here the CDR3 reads CASSDSGQGVDEQFF. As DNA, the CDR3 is TGCGCCAGCAGTGATTCGGGACAGGGTGTTGATGAGCAGTTCTTC.

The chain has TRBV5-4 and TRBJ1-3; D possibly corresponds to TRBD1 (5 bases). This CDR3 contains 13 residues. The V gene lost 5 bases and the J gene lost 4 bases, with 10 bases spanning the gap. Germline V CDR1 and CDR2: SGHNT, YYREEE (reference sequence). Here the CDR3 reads CASRTVNGNTIYF. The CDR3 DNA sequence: TGTGCCAGCAGGACAGTGAACGGAAACACCATATATTTT.

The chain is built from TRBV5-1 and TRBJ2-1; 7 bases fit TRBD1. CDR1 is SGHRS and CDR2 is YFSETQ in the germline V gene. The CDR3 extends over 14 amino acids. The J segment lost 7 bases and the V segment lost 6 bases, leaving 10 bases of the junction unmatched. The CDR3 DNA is TGCGCCAGCATGTTGCGACAGGGATTGAATGAGCAGTTCTTC. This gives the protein CASMLRQGLNEQFF.

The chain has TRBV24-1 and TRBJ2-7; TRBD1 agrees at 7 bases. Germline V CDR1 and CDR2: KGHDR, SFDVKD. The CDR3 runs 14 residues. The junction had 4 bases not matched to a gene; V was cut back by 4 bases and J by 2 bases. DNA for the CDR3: TGTGCCACCAGTGACCAGGACAGGCCCTACGAGCAGTACTTC. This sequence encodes CATSDQDRPYEQYF.

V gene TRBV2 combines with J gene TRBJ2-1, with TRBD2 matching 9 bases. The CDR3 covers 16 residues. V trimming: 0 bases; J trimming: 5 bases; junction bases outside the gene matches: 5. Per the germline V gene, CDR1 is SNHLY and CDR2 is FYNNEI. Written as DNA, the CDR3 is TGTGCCAGCAGTGAAGCTGGTCTAGCGGGGAACAATGAGCAGTTCTTC. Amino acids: CASSEAGLAGNNEQFF. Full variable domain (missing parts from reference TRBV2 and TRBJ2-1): EPEVTQTPSHQVTQMGQEVILRCVPISNHLYFYWYRQILGQKVEFLVSFYNNEISEKSEIFDDQFSVERPDGSNFTLKIRSTKLEDSAMYFCASSEAGLAGNNEQFFGPGTRLTVL.

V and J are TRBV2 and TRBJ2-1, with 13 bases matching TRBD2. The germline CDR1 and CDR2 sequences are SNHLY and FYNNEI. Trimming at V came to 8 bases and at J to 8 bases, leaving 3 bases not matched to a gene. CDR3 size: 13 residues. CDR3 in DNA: TGTGCCAGCTCCGGACTAGCGGGAGATGAGCAGTTCTTC. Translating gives CASSGLAGDEQFF.